A single sample is the source of the 25 T cell receptor beta chains below, sequenced in a study of T cell changes during pregnancy in multiple sclerosis. The table came from immunoSEQ multiplex PCR; TCRdb's copy has only in-frame clones and leaves some out. The sample has 47,000 or so clones; approximately 95% are singletons. Sequencing used CD4+ T cells from peripheral blood mononuclear cells, obtained in the first trimester of pregnancy. These receptors all stem from a female donor with multiple sclerosis, enrolled in a pregnancy study.

The chain links TRBV6-1 to TRBJ1-5; tentatively, D is TRBD1 (5 bases). CDR1 and CDR2 from the germline V gene are MNHNS and SASEGT. The CDR3 totals 13 residues. V lost 7 bases, J lost 5 bases, and 12 bases lay in between. DNA for the CDR3: TGTGCCAGCAATGGAGACAGAGATCAGCCCCAGCATTTT. Translated: CASNGDRDQPQHF.

This clone has a count of ten or more. This chain uses TRBV5-1 with TRBJ1-2; D remains ambiguous. Trimming took off 2 bases at V and 4 bases at J, with 6 bases between the two ends. The CDR3 sequence is 12 residues long. CDR1 SGHRS and CDR2 YFSETQ come from the germline V gene. This chain's CDR3 is CASSLEGYGYTF. DNA of the CDR3: TGCGCCAGCAGCTTAGAGGGCTATGGCTACACCTTC.

The J gene is TRBJ2-1, the V gene TRBV9; the D gene is possibly TRBD2 (6 bases). In germline, CDR1 is SGDLS, CDR2 YYNGEE. The CDR3 length is 17 residues. V was cut by 4 bases and J by 8 bases, with 25 bases left in between. The CDR3, as DNA: TGTGCCAGCAGCTCCCCCCCGGCGGGGCTTGGTAAACATGAGCAGTTCTTC. It translates to CASSSPPAGLGKHEQFF.

This sequence joins TRBV5-8 and TRBJ1-5, with a tentative D call TRBD1 (6 bases). V was cut by 4 bases and J by 5 bases, with 16 bases left in between. This CDR3 has 15 amino acids. From germline, CDR1 is SGHTS and CDR2 YDEGEE. The chain's CDR3 is CASSLTGRVDQPQHF. The CDR3 DNA is TGTGCCAGCAGCCTAACAGGGCGAGTAGATCAGCCCCAGCATTTT. Looking up the rest from reference TRBV5-8 and TRBJ1-5 gives the full variable domain: EAGVTQSPTHLIKTRGQQATLRCSPISGHTSVYWYQQALGLGLQFLLWYDEGEERNRGNFPPRFSGRQFPNYSSELNVNALELEDSALYLCASSLTGRVDQPQHFGDGTRLSIL.

The V and J genes are TRBV2 and TRBJ2-7; 7 positions agree with TRBD1. This CDR3 is built from 12 residues. V was pared by 5 bases and J by 4 bases, with 2 bases of the junction left unmatched. Germline V gene sequence: CDR1 SNHLY, CDR2 FYNNEI. The DNA for the CDR3 is TGTGCCAGCAGTTACAGGGGATACGAGCAGTACTTC. Protein sequence: CASSYRGYEQYF.

The V and J genes are TRBV5-1 and TRBJ2-7, with D maybe TRBD1 (6 bases). Germline V gives CDR1 SGHRS, CDR2 YFSETQ. V shed 4 bases and J shed 6 bases, with 14 bases lying between them. The CDR3 totals 13 residues. Written as DNA, the CDR3 is TGCGCCAGCAGCGTGCAGGCCAGGGGCGAGCAGTACTTC. This gives the protein CASSVQARGEQYF.

The chain joins TRBV10-3 to TRBJ1-2, with unresolved D. Germline values: CDR1 ENHRY, CDR2 SYGVKD. The CDR3 has 15 residues. V shed 4 bases and J shed 4 bases, with 16 bases lying between them. The chain's CDR3 is CAISVAGLESYGYTF. The DNA for the CDR3 is TGTGCCATCAGTGTTGCGGGGTTAGAAAGCTATGGCTACACCTTC.

The chain recombines TRBV27 with TRBJ2-1, with D perhaps matching TRBD2 (6 bases). This CDR3 is 14 amino acids long. CDR1 MNHEY and CDR2 SMNVEV come from the germline V gene (reference sequence). With 1 base removed from V and 6 bases from J, the gap between germline ends came to 10 bases. The CDR3: CASSLFVGGNEQFF. CDR3 in DNA: TGTGCCAGCAGTTTATTTGTGGGGGGCAATGAGCAGTTCTTC.

This chain links TRBV6-1 with TRBJ2-3, with TRBD2 identical over 7 bases. The length of the CDR3 is 15 residues. Germline V lookup: CDR1 MNHNS, CDR2 SASEGT. The V segment lost 5 bases and the J segment 8 bases; nucleotides outside the gene matches: 13. The chain's CDR3 is CASSPGLDPLFTQYF. CDR3 sequence (DNA): TGTGCCAGCAGTCCCGGACTAGACCCTCTGTTTACGCAGTATTTT.

This sequence joins TRBV18 and TRBJ1-6, with no clear D. Germline V gene data show CDR1 as KGHSH and CDR2 as LQKENI. The length of the CDR3 is 15 residues. V lost 1 base, J lost 8 bases, and 12 bases lay in between. DNA for the CDR3: TGTGCCAGCTCACCACGCACCTTAGCCGATTCACCCCTCCACTTT. It codes for CASSPRTLADSPLHF.

CDR3 sequence (DNA): TGCAGCGCCGGAGGGGCCTCGGGAGATACGCAGTATTTT. Its translation is CSAGGASGDTQYF. The chain has TRBV29-1 and TRBJ2-3, with D perhaps matching TRBD2 (6 bases). The ends were cut back, 7 bases at V and 5 bases at J, with 16 bases in the middle. The CDR3 length is 13 residues. The germline CDR1 and CDR2 sequences are SQVTM and ANQGSEA.

The V gene is TRBV2, the J gene TRBJ1-5; 8 positions agree with TRBD1. Germline CDR1 is SNHLY and CDR2 is FYNNEI. The CDR3 runs 16 residues. V was clipped by 2 bases and J by 2 bases; unmatched bases: 5. For the CDR3, the DNA is TGTGCCAGCAGTGAACCAGGGGGCTGGGGCAATCAGCCCCAGCATTTT. This translates into CASSEPGGWGNQPQHF.

The rearrangement joins TRBV6-5 to TRBJ1-1, with a tentative D call TRBD1 (5 bases). CDR3 length: 13 amino acids. V lost 7 bases and J lost 3, with 12 bases in between. The V gene's germline CDR1 is MNHEY and CDR2 SVGAGI. DNA of the CDR3: TGTGCCAGCAACCCCCAGGGATACACTGAAGCTTTCTTT. Translation: CASNPQGYTEAFF.

The V gene is TRBV13, the J gene TRBJ2-7, with TRBD1 matching 9 bases. This CDR3 contains 15 residues. The V gene end was trimmed by 5 bases and the J gene end by 1 base; junction bases not matched to a gene: 6. The germline V gene has CDR1 PRHDT and CDR2 FYEKMQ (reference sequence). This CDR3 is CASSRTGDKSYEQYF. CDR3 sequence (DNA): TGTGCCAGCAGCAGGACAGGGGACAAGTCCTACGAGCAGTACTTC.

This clone is labeled as medium-sized. The chain links TRBV15 to TRBJ2-7; D remains unclear. Trimming stripped 0 bases from V and 3 bases from J, with 3 bases between. The CDR3 extends over 12 amino acids. CDR1 is LNHNV and CDR2 is YYDKDF in the germline V gene (reference sequence). The DNA of the CDR3 is TGTGCCACCAGCAGAGACAGCTACGAGCAGTACTTC. Translating gives CATSRDSYEQYF.

J is TRBJ1-6 and V is TRBV6-5; TRBD1 is a possible D gene (5 bases). This CDR3 contains 15 residues. V lost 5 bases and J lost 6, with 14 bases in between. The germline CDR1 and CDR2 sequences are MNHEY and SVGAGI. The CDR3 DNA follows: TGTGCCAGCAGTCCCGGGGGGGGATCTAATTCACCCCTCCACTTT. This sequence encodes CASSPGGGSNSPLHF.

This chain links TRBV6-5 with TRBJ2-1; 7 nucleotides line up with TRBD1. The ends lost 6 bases at V and 7 bases at J; junction bases unmatched: 9. There are 14 residues in the CDR3. Germline V lookup: CDR1 MNHEY, CDR2 SVGAGI. For the CDR3, the DNA is TGTGCCAGCAGCCAACAGGGGATCATAAATGAGCAGTTCTTC. It codes for CASSQQGIINEQFF.

V gene TRBV6-5 combines with J gene TRBJ2-1; D is perhaps TRBD2 (5 bases). The CDR3 is made up of 12 amino acids. Looked up from germline, CDR1 is MNHEY and CDR2 is SVGAGI. Trimming took off 2 bases at V and 10 bases at J, with 9 bases between the two ends. CDR3 in amino acids: CASSYHGGEQFF. The CDR3 nucleotides read TGTGCCAGCAGTTACCACGGCGGGGAGCAGTTCTTC.

CDR3 region: CASSPPGLAGFHNEQFF. In nucleotides, the CDR3 is TGTGCCAGCAGCCCACCGGGACTAGCGGGGTTCCACAATGAGCAGTTCTTC. This chain links TRBV4-2 with TRBJ2-1; 13 bases are shared with TRBD2. V was clipped by 4 bases and J by 5 bases; unmatched bases: 8. Germline values: CDR1 LGHNA, CDR2 YNFKEQ. This CDR3 region has 17 residues.

This sequence joins TRBV11-2 and TRBJ1-5; possible D gene TRBD1, 5 bases. Germline assignment: CDR1 SGHAT and CDR2 FQNNGV. This CDR3 spans 15 amino acids. Between the trimmed V and J ends, which lost 4 bases and 5 bases, there was a span of 15 bases. The CDR3 DNA reads TGTGCCAGCAGCTCAAACAAAGGGACTTATCAGCCCCAGCATTTT. This codes for CASSSNKGTYQPQHF.

The chain employs TRBV6-5 and TRBJ1-1; TRBD1 might be the D (6 bases). Germline values: CDR1 MNHEY, CDR2 SVGAGI. This CDR3 comprises 15 residues. The V and J ends lost 2 bases and 4 bases respectively, with 14 bases between them. The CDR3 DNA follows: TGTGCCAGCAGTTACCTAGGGGGAGTTAGCACTGAAGCTTTCTTT. Translated, it gives CASSYLGGVSTEAFF.

The J gene is TRBJ1-1, the V gene TRBV9; D ambiguous. CDR3 length: 15 amino acids. The ends were cut back, 0 bases at V and 3 bases at J, with 12 bases in the middle. The germline V gene has CDR1 SGDLS and CDR2 YYNGEE. The CDR3 nucleotides read TGTGCCAGCAGCGTAGAGTCATACGAGGACACTGAAGCTTTCTTT. Encoded protein: CASSVESYEDTEAFF. Drawing the rest from reference TRBV9 and TRBJ1-1, the complete variable domain is DSGVTQTPKHLITATGQRVTLRCSPRSGDLSVYWYQQSLDQGLQFLIQYYNGEERAKGNILERFSAQQFPDLHSELNLSSLELGDSALYFCASSVESYEDTEAFFGQGTRLTVV.

For the CDR3, the DNA is TGTGCCAGCAGCCAAAAGGCGGGGGCGGGCACTGAAGCTTTCTTT. This encodes CASSQKAGAGTEAFF. V and J are TRBV7-9 and TRBJ1-1; TRBD1 is a possible D gene (6 bases). CDR3 length equals 15 residues. Germline CDR1 and CDR2: SEHNR and FQNEAQ (reference sequence). Between the trimmed V and J ends, which lost 5 bases and 4 bases, there was a span of 17 bases. Complete variable domain (other parts from reference TRBV7-9 and TRBJ1-1): DTGVSQNPRHKITKRGQNVTFRCDPISEHNRLYWYRQTLGQGPEFLTYFQNEAQLEKSRLLSDRFSAERPKGSFSTLEIQRTEQGDSAMYLCASSQKAGAGTEAFFGQGTRLTVV.

This chain uses TRBV7-2 with TRBJ2-7, with TRBD2 as a possible D gene (7 bases). Germline assignment: CDR1 SGHTA and CDR2 FQGNSA. V was shortened by 1 base and J by 0 bases, with 16 bases between the two germline ends. The CDR3 is 17 amino acids. The CDR3 region has the DNA TGTGCCAGCAGCTTAGTTGGGGGGGGCGGTACCTCCTACGAGCAGTACTTC. Translating it yields CASSLVGGGGTSYEQYF.

This chain uses TRBV7-2 with TRBJ2-7; a weak D match, TRBD2 (7 bases). The germline V gene encodes CDR1 SGHTA and CDR2 FQGNSA. This CDR3 is built from 14 residues. The V end was cut by 8 bases, the J end by 3 bases, with 17 bases between. The CDR3 sequence is CASRSTGGHYEQYF. CDR3 bases: TGTGCCAGCCGATCAACCGGGGGGCACTACGAGCAGTACTTC.